This TCR beta chain was observed in a study of response to subunit inactivated influenza vaccine. Findings of the study overall: T cells newly recruited by each seasonal influenza vaccination are few, the authors suggested.

With respect to this clonotype: Antigen: not known. At one end, the junction sequence differs from germline, possibly due to a read error.

TCRdb reprocessed the RT-PCR reads with MiXCR, giving one entry per CDR3 protein. The data contain over 750,000 distinct CDR3 sequences, 20% to 25% of them singletons. Germline assignment: CDR1 SQVTM and CDR2 ANQGSEA. The CDR3 is made up of 13 amino acids. V gene TRBV29-1 combines with J gene TRBJ2-2, with D possibly matching TRBD2 (5 bases). Sequenced here: PBMCs from blood, sampled roughly 5 days after vaccination. This clonotype originated in a man between 50 and 59 years old who received an inactivated influenza vaccine. This CDR3 reads CSVVIRNTGEQFF. CDR3 DNA sequence: TGCAGCGTTGTCATCCGGAACACCGGGGAGCAGTTTTTT.